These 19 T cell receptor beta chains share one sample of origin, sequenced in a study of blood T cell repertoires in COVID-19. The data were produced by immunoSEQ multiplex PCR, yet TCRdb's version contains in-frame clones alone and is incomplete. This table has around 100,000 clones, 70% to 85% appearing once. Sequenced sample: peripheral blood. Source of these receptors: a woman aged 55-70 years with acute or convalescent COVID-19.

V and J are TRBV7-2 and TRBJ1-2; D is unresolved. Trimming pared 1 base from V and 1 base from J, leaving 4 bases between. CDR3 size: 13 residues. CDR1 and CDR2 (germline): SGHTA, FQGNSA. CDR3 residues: CASSLDSNYGYTF. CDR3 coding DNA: TGTGCCAGCAGCTTAGACAGTAACTATGGCTACACCTTC.

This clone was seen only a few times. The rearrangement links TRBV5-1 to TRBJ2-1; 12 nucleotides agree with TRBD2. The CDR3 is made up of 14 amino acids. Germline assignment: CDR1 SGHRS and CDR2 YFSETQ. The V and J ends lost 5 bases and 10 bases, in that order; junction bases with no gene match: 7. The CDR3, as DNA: TGCGCCAGCAGGTCTAGCGGGGGGGCCATCGAGCAGTTCTTC. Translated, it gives CASRSSGGAIEQFF.

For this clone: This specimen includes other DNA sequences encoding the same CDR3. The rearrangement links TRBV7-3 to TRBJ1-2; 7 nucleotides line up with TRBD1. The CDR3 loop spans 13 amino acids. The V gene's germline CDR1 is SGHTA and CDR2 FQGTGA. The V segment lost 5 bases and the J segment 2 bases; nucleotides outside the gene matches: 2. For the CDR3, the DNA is TGTGCCAGCAGCCCGGGACAGAACTATGGCTACACCTTC. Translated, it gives CASSPGQNYGYTF.

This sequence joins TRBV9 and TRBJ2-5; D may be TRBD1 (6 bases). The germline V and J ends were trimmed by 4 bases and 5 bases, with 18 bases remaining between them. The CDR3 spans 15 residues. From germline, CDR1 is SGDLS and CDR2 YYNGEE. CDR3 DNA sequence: TGTGCCAGCAGCCCCCGTGTGGGGGCGCAGGAGACCCAGTACTTC. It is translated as CASSPRVGAQETQYF.

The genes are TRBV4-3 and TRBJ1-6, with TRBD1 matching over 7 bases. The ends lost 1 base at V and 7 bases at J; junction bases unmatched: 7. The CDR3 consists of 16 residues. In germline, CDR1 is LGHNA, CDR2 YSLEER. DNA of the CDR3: TGCGCCAGCAGCCAAGGGAGCAGGGGGTTAAATTCACCCCTCCACTTT. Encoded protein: CASSQGSRGLNSPLHF.

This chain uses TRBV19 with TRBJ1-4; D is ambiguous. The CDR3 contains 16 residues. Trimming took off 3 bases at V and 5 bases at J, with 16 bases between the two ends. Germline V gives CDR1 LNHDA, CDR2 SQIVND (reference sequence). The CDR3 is CASSIIGRTGNEKLFF. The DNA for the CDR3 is TGTGCCAGTAGTATTATCGGAAGGACGGGAAATGAAAAACTGTTTTTT.

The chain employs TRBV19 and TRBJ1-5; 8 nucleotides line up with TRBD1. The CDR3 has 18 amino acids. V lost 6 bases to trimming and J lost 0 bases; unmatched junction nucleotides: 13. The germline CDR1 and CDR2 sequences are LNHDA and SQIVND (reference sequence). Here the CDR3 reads CASRSIRTGIGSNQPQHF. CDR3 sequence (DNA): TGTGCCAGTAGATCTATCCGGACAGGGATTGGTAGCAATCAGCCCCAGCATTTT.

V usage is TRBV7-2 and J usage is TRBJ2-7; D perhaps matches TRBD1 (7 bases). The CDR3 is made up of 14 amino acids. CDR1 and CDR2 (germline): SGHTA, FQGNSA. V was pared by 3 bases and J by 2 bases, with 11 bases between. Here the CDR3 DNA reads TGTGCCAGCAGCTTGTCAGGGGGGCCCTACGAGCAGTACTTC. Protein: CASSLSGGPYEQYF.

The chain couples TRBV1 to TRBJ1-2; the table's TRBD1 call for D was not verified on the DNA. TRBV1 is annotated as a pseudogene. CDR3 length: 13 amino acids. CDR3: CTSSHLTGVGYTF. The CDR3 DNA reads TGCACCAGCAGCCACCTTACAGGGGTTGGCTACACCTTC.

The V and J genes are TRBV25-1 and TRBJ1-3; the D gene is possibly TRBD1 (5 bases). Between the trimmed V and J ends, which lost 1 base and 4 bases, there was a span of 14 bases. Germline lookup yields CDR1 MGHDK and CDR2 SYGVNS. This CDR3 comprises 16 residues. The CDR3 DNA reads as TGTGCCAGCAGTGAATTCCCCGGGGGGGTCGGAAACACCATATATTTT. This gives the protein CASSEFPGGVGNTIYF. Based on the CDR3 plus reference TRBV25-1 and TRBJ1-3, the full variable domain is EADIYQTPRYLVIGTGKKITLECSQTMGHDKMYWYQQDPGMELHLIHYSYGVNSTEKGDLSSESTVSRIRTEHFPLTLESARPSHTSQYLCASSEFPGGVGNTIYFGEGSWLTVV.

The CDR3 loop is CASSLASGGATGELFF. In nucleotides, the CDR3 is TGTGCCAGCAGCTTGGCTAGCGGGGGGGCAACCGGGGAGCTGTTTTTT. The chain links TRBV5-4 to TRBJ2-2; 12 bases line up with TRBD2. Germline trimming cut 0 bases from V and 5 bases from J; bases unmatched to any gene: 2. Germline CDR1 is SGHNT and CDR2 is YYREEE (reference sequence). The CDR3 extends over 16 amino acids.

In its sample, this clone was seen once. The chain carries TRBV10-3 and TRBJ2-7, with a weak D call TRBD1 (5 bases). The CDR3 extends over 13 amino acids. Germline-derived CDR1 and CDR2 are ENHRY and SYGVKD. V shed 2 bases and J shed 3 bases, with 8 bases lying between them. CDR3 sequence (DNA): TGTGCCATCAGTGAGGCAGGGTTCTACGAGCAGTACTTC. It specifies CAISEAGFYEQYF.

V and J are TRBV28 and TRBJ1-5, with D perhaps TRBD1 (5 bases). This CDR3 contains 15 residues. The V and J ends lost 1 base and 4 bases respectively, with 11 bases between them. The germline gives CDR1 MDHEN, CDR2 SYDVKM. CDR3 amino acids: CASSLSWEGNQPQHF. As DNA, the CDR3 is TGTGCCAGCAGTTTATCCTGGGAGGGGAATCAGCCCCAGCATTTT.

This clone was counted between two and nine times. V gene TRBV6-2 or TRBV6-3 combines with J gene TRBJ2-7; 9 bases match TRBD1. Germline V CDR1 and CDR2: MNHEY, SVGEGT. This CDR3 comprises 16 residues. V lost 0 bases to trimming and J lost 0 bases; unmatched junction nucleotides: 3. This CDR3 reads CASSYSTTGGSYEQYF. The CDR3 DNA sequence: TGTGCCAGCAGTTACTCGACGACAGGGGGCTCCTACGAGCAGTACTTC.

The CDR3 protein is CASSRQGNSPLHF. DNA of the CDR3: TGCGCCAGCAGCCGTCAGGGCAATTCACCCCTCCACTTT. The chain joins TRBV4-1 to TRBJ1-6, with D perhaps TRBD1 (5 bases). V was shortened by 4 bases and J by 7 bases, with 8 bases between the two germline ends. Germline assignment: CDR1 MGHRA and CDR2 YSYEKL. The CDR3 covers 13 residues.

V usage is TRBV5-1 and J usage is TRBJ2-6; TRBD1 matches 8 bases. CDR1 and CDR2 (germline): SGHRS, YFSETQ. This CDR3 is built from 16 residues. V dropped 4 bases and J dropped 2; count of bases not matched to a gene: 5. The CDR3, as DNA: TGCGCCAGCAGCCCGACAGGGGTCCCTGGGGCCAACGTCCTGACTTTC. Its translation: CASSPTGVPGANVLTF.

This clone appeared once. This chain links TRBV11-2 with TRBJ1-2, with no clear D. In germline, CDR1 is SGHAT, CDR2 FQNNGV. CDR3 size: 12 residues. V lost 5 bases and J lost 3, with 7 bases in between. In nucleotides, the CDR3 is TGTGCCAGCAGCGAGGGTGACTATGGCTACACCTTC. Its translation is CASSEGDYGYTF.

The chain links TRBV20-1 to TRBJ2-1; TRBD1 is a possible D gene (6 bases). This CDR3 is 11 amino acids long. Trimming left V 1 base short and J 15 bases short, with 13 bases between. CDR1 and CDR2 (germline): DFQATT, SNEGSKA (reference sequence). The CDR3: CSARGPGHWFF. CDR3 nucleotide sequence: TGCAGTGCTAGAGGACCGGGACATTGGTTCTTC.

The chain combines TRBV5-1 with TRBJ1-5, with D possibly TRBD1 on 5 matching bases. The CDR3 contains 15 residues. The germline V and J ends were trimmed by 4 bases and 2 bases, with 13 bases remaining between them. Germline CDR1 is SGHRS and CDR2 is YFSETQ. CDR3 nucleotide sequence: TGCGCCAGCAGCCGCGACAGCTTTGGCAATCAGCCCCAGCATTTT. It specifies CASSRDSFGNQPQHF.